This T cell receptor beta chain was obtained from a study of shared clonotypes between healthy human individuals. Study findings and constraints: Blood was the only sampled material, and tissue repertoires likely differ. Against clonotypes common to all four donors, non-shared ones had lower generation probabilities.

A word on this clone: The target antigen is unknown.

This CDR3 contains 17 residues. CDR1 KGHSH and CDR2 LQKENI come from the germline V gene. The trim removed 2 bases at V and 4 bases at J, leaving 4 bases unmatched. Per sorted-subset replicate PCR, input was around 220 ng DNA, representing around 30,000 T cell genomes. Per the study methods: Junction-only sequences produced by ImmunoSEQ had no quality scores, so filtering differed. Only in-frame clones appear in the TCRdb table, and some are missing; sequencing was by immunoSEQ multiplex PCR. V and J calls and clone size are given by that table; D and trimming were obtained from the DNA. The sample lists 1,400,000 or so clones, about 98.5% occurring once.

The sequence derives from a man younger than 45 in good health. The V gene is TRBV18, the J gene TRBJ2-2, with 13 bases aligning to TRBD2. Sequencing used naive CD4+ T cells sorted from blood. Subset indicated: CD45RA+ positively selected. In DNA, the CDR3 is TGTGCCAGCTCACCAGGGACTAGCGGGACGGGCACCGGGGAGCTGTTTTTT. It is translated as CASSPGTSGTGTGELFF.